These 5 T cell receptor beta chains originate from one sample sequenced in a study of cytomegalovirus exposure and HLA in healthy donors. Researchers ran the PCR with 60 Vbeta and 13 Jbeta primers. Profiling relied on immunoSEQ multiplex PCR, and the TCRdb table lists in-frame clones only, not all of them. Its table lists tens of thousands of clones. The source material was PBMCs. Receptors were obtained from a man aged 35 to 55 in good health and CMV-seronegative.

The gene calls are TRBV9 and TRBJ2-3; the D gene is possibly TRBD2 (5 bases). The CDR3 is made up of 15 amino acids. The germline V and J ends were trimmed by 3 bases and 2 bases, with 13 bases remaining between them. Germline V gives CDR1 SGDLS, CDR2 YYNGEE. For the CDR3, the DNA is TGTGCCAGCAGCGAGGACTTCCACCCCACAGATACGCAGTATTTT. Translation gives CASSEDFHPTDTQYF.

The rearrangement joins TRBV7-9 to TRBJ1-1, with 8 bases that match TRBD1. This CDR3 is 15 amino acids long. Trimming took 5 bases from V and 4 from J; bases not matched to a gene: 9. The germline V gene has CDR1 SEHNR and CDR2 FQNEAQ (reference sequence). CDR3 DNA: TGTGCCAGCAGCCCCCTGACAGGGGACTCCACTGAAGCTTTCTTT. This encodes CASSPLTGDSTEAFF.

The J gene is TRBJ1-2, the V gene TRBV5-1, with D uncertain. Germline loops: CDR1 SGHRS, CDR2 YFSETQ. This CDR3 contains 13 residues. The V end lost 3 bases, the J end lost 8 bases, and 14 bases lay between the germline ends. The CDR3 DNA is TGCGCCAGCAGCTCCGCCGGGAGTACAGGCTACACCTTC. This encodes CASSSAGSTGYTF. The variable domain in full, completed from reference TRBV5-1 and TRBJ1-2, reads KAGVTQTPRYLIKTRGQQVTLSCSPISGHRSVSWYQQTPGQGLQFLFEYFSETQRNKGNFPGRFSGRQFSNSRSEMNVSTLELGDSALYLCASSSAGSTGYTFGSGTRLTVV.

The genes are TRBV5-4 and TRBJ2-6, with D hard to call. The germline V gene has CDR1 SGHNT and CDR2 YYREEE (reference sequence). Trimming shortened V by 1 base and J by 2 bases, and 4 bases separated the two germline ends. CDR3 size: 14 residues. The CDR3 DNA sequence: TGTGCCAGCAGCTTGACAGCTGGGGCCAACGTCCTGACTTTC. This sequence encodes CASSLTAGANVLTF.

The genes are TRBV7-2 and TRBJ2-7; TRBD1 matches 9 bases. The length of the CDR3 is 16 residues. The junction had 8 bases not matched to a gene; V was cut back by 1 base and J by 4 bases. Germline CDR1 and CDR2: SGHTA and FQGNSA. The CDR3 DNA reads TGTGCCAGCAGCTTAGTGGGGACAGGGAATTCGTACGAGCAGTACTTC. This translates into CASSLVGTGNSYEQYF.